This T cell receptor beta chain was sequenced during a study of human T cells and chemical hapten exposure. About the study: Alopecia areata, totalis or universalis was found in mostly female patients.

This clonotype was observed a few times. Its antigen is still unknown. This CDR3 has 14 residues. V was clipped by 3 bases and J by 5 bases, with 13 bases between them. Germline V gives CDR1 GTSNPN, CDR2 SVGIG (reference sequence). Time point defined: pre-sensitization, week 0. As to treatment: therapeutic diphenylcyclopropenone sensitization with weekly scalp DPC. Study-level results: The count of PT1 expanded TCRs correlated positively with patch test score.

The library tagged each cDNA molecule with unique molecular identifiers. TCRdb itself ran the RACE reads through MiXCR, one entry per CDR3 protein. The table lists some 360,000 distinct CDR3 sequences, 4.5% to 5.5% of them singletons. V gene TRBV30 combines with J gene TRBJ2-2, with D hard to call. The sample consisted of whole blood, taken in connection with sensitization to the hapten diphenylcyclopropenone (DPC). This TCR was sampled from a woman between 45 and 60 years old with alopecia areata. Some clones in this sample may be carry-over from other donors' samples. CDR3 region: CAWSTALRTGELFF. CDR3 in DNA: TGTGCCTGGAGCACGGCGTTGCGTACCGGGGAGCTGTTTTTT.